What follows describes a single T cell receptor beta chain. Antigen specificity is unknown. Germline CDR1 reads SGHKS; CDR2 reads YYEKEE (reference sequence). This CDR3 has 15 residues. V lost 5 bases, J lost 3 bases, and 5 bases stayed unmatched. The data were taken from a study of T-cell memory formation after mild COVID-19. 5'RACE with constant-segment primers built TCRalpha and TCRbeta cDNA libraries with UMIs. TCRdb ran MiXCR on the 5' RACE reads and lists one entry per CDR3 protein. The sample holds some 300,000 distinct CDR3 sequences, just under 20% seen once. Notes on the study in general: Clonal second-wave expansions that peaked on day 37 had unconfirmed SARS-CoV-2 specificity. There was a balanced CD4/CD8 profile in clones contracting day 15 to 85, and later expanders leaned CD4+. Pre-infection memory contained some responding clones, which suggested that cross-reactive memory had joined.

This chain joins TRBV5-5 and TRBJ2-2; 9 bases are shared with TRBD1. The sample comprised PBMCs or a T cell subset sorted from them (not recorded which). This TCR came from a man aged 18 to 29 who had mild COVID-19 (a few samples of this study predate the infection). Cell type and time point are not known. The DNA of the CDR3 is TGTGCCAGCAGAACCGGGACAGGGTACACCGGGGAGCTGTTTTTT. It translates to CASRTGTGYTGELFF.